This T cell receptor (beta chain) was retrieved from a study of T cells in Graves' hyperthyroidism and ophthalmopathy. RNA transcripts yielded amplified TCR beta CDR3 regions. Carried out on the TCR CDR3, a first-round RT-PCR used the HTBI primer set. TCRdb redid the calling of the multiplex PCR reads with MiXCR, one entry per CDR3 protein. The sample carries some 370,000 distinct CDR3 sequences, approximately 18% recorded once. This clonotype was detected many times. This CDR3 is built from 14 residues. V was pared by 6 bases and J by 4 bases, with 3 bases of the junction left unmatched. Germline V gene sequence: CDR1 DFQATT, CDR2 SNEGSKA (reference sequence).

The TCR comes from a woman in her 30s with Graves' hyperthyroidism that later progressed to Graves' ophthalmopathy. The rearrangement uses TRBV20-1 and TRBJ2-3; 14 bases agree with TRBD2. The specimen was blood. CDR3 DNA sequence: TGCAGTGCCAGACTAGCGGGGGGGCCAGATACGCAGTATTTT. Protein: CSARLAGGPDTQYF.